These 5 T cell receptor beta chains originate from one sample sequenced in a study of CD8+ T cells in alopecia areata. Isolated RNA was reverse transcribed into cDNA used as the sequencing template. Assay: immunoSEQ multiplex PCR; the TCRdb copy retains only in-frame clones and omits some. Among about 200,000 clones listed, more than 55% were seen once. Treatment meaning: oral pan-JAK inhibitor, 5-10 mg twice daily. The sample in question was CD4+ T cells sorted from blood, obtained at week 49, from a patient treated with tofacitinib. These receptors came from a human donor with alopecia areata.

The V gene is TRBV10-3, the J gene TRBJ2-3; 13 bases are shared with TRBD2. In germline, CDR1 is ENHRY, CDR2 SYGVKD. Unmatched junction bases numbered 0, after V lost 6 bases and J lost 3 bases. The CDR3 contains 14 residues. This chain's CDR3 is CAIRGLAGTDTQYF. The CDR3 region has the DNA TGTGCCATCAGGGGACTAGCGGGAACAGATACGCAGTATTTT.

The chain recombines TRBV14 with TRBJ2-3; D is ambiguous. From germline, CDR1 is SGHDN and CDR2 FVKESK. CDR3 length equals 14 residues. V was pared by 1 base and J by 2 bases, with 7 bases between. CDR3 nucleotides: TGTGCCAGCAGCCAAGTTCGCTCCACAGATACGCAGTATTTT. It translates to CASSQVRSTDTQYF.

The V call is TRBV5-1, the J call TRBJ2-7; perhaps TRBD2 as D (5 bases). Germline V lookup: CDR1 SGHRS, CDR2 YFSETQ. CDR3 length equals 15 residues. Trimming pared 4 bases from V and 0 bases from J, leaving 14 bases between. The CDR3 loop reads CASSPQTTRSYEQYF. CDR3 sequence (DNA): TGCGCCAGCAGCCCCCAGACTACCCGCTCCTACGAGCAGTACTTC.

The chain recombines TRBV30 with TRBJ1-1, with TRBD1 matching over 9 bases. This CDR3 has 17 residues. Germline values: CDR1 GTSNPN, CDR2 SVGIG (reference sequence). V lost 6 bases, J lost 0 bases, and 14 bases stayed unmatched. In DNA form, the CDR3 reads TGTGCCTGCCGAACCGGGACAGGGATCCTCGTGAACACTGAAGCTTTCTTT. It translates to CACRTGTGILVNTEAFF.

The chain couples TRBV29-1 to TRBJ2-5; TRBD2 matches 7 bases. J lost 5 bases, V lost 4 bases, and 7 bases had no gene match. This CDR3 contains 13 residues. The germline gives CDR1 SQVTM, CDR2 ANQGSEA. CDR3 residues: CSVAGGGMETQYF. DNA of the CDR3: TGCAGCGTTGCGGGGGGAGGAATGGAGACCCAGTACTTC.